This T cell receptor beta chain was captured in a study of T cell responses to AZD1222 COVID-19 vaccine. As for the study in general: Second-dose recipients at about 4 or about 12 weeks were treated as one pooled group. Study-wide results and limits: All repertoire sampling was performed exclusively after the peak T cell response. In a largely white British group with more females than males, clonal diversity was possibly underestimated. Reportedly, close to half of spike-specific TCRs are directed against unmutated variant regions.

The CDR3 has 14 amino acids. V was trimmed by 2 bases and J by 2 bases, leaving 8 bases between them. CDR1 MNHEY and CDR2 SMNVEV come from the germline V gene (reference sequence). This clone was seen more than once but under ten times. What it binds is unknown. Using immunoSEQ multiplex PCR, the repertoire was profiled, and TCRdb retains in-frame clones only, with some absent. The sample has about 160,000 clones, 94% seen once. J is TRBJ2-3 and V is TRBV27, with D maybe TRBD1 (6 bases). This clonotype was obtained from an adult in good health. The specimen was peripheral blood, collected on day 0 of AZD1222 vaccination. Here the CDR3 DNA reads TGTGCCAGCAGTTTACAGGGGAACACAGATACGCAGTATTTT. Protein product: CASSLQGNTDTQYF.